The source of this TCR beta chain is a study of cytomegalovirus exposure and HLA in healthy donors. Study information: Falling in the Caucasian-associated ancestry cluster were about four fifths of about 400 genotyped donors. The study's findings and limits: Roughly even sequencing depth across donors was the assumption behind the presence/absence analyses. An analysis that was carried out later associated fewer than 20,000 TCR beta sequences with HLA alleles at 0.05 false discovery rate.

The V gene's germline CDR1 is KGHSH and CDR2 LQKENI. Trimming left V 0 bases short and J 2 bases short, with 13 bases between. The CDR3 spans 17 residues. Turning to this clone: Its antigen is unknown.

The PCR was carried out with 60 Vbeta primers and 13 Jbeta primers. Repertoires were generated with immunoSEQ multiplex PCR, while TCRdb's copy carries only in-frame clones and drops some. The sample contains under 200,000 clones, 70% to 80% of which appear only once. The sequence was collected from a female donor in good health and CMV-seronegative. What was sequenced was PBMCs. V gene TRBV18 combines with J gene TRBJ2-2; D is ambiguous. In nucleotides, the CDR3 is TGTGCCAGCTCACCACCCCCCCGACGGGTCAACACCGGGGAGCTGTTTTTT. Translation: CASSPPPRRVNTGELFF.